The sequence of this TCR beta chain was determined in a study of cytomegalovirus exposure and HLA in healthy donors. Overall study context: Sequencing of around 200 million T cells in an earlier analysis found around 110 million unique TCR beta sequences.

V shed 4 bases and J 8 bases; nucleotides not matched to a gene: 10. Germline V CDR1 and CDR2: SGHNT, YYREEE (reference sequence). CDR3 length: 15 amino acids. Turning to this clone: Its cognate antigen is unknown. The sample has other DNA sequences that encode this CDR3 too.

13 Jbeta primers and 60 Vbeta primers were used for the PCR. Original data processing: In a later analysis, some 10 million of tens of millions of unique beta chains occurred in at least two donors. The assay was immunoSEQ multiplex PCR, and TCRdb's table has in-frame clones only and misses some. For V, J and clone size, that table is used; D and trimming come from the DNA. The top ten hold under 8.5% of the sample, which has under 150,000 clones, more than 80% seen once. Study-level findings and limits: It was reported that the classifier diagnosed cytomegalovirus status with high specificity and sensitivity in both the original and validation cohorts. Overall, roughly 160 TCR beta chains were annotated as cytomegalovirus-associated.

The material sequenced was PBMCs. This chain joins TRBV5-4 and TRBJ1-4; TRBD1 matches 8 bases. The sequence was collected from a woman in her 30s in good health and CMV-seropositive. The CDR3 sequence: CASSPEGQATEKLFF. For the CDR3, the DNA is TGTGCCAGCAGCCCCGAGGGACAGGCTACCGAAAAACTGTTTTTT. Supplemented by reference TRBV5-4 and TRBJ1-4, the full variable domain reads ETGVTQSPTHLIKTRGQQVTLRCSSQSGHNTVSWYQQALGQGPQFIFQYYREEENGRGNFPPRFSGLQFPNYSSELNVNALELDDSALYLCASSPEGQATEKLFFGSGTQLSVL.